This record looks at one TCR beta chain sequence and its context. One junction end does not reproduce the germline sequence, and a read error may be involved. Germline assignment: CDR1 SGHRS and CDR2 YFSETQ. The CDR3 spans 16 residues. Semi-nested PCR with Nested Universal Primer A followed constant-region reverse priming of full-length variable regions. TCRdb reprocessed the 5' RACE reads via MiXCR and lists one record per CDR3 protein. The sample shows roughly 64,000 distinct CDR3 sequences, less than 25% of them seen only once. The chain employs TRBV5-1 and TRBJ2-6, with 10 bases fitting TRBD2. Sequenced input: memory CD4+ T cells sorted from a lymph node. Sample subset: memory CD4+ T cells, CD4+CD45RO+CD25-. The TCR originated in a female donor with breast cancer. CDR3 sequence reads: CVSRPSGRGGANVLTF. CDR3 coding DNA: TGCGTCAGCCGACCTAGCGGGAGAGGTGGGGCCAACGTCCTGACTTTC.